The 18 T cell receptor beta chains listed next were all sequenced from one sample in a study of shared clonotypes between healthy human individuals (dated by TCRdb to the early 2020s). The library was prepared using the immunoSEQ multiplex PCR assay. TCRdb re-hosts the immuneACCESS table, in-frame sequences only. Its copies lack some clones; in the studies checked, an unresolved V gene accounts for under half of them, and the cause for the rest is not known. The sample table lists 2 million to 2.5 million clones, more than 85% of them with a count of one. About 0.37% of the sample is taken by the ten largest. The material sequenced was naive CD4+ T cells from PBMCs. The cell subset or site label for this specimen denotes: CD45RA+ positively selected. The origin of the receptors is a man aged 18 to 30 in good health. Some clones in this sample may be carry-over from other donors' samples.

The genes are TRBV27 and TRBJ2-6; D is possibly TRBD2 (5 bases). The CDR3 length is 15 residues. The germline V gene encodes CDR1 MNHEY and CDR2 SMNVEV (reference sequence). Trimming took off 4 bases at V and 0 bases at J, with 7 bases between the two ends. The CDR3: CASSSGFSGANVLTF. CDR3 coding DNA: TGTGCCAGCAGTTCGGGGTTCTCTGGGGCCAACGTCCTGACTTTC.

The V call is TRBV11-2, the J call TRBJ1-5, with D hard to call. Trimming stripped 1 base from V and 1 base from J, with 8 bases between. From germline, CDR1 is SGHAT and CDR2 FQNNGV. The CDR3 has 15 residues. The DNA of the CDR3 is TGTGCCAGCAGCTTAGGAGTGGCAAGCAATCAGCCCCAGCATTTT. Translated: CASSLGVASNQPQHF.

The V call is TRBV10-3, the J call TRBJ2-3; TRBD2 matches 8 bases. This CDR3 region has 15 residues. Germline CDR1 reads ENHRY; CDR2 reads SYGVKD. After removal of 3 bases from V and 4 bases from J, the junction contained 6 bases not matched to a gene. DNA for the CDR3: TGTGCCATCAGTGATGGTCGGCGGGAGGCAGATACGCAGTATTTT. Translating gives CAISDGRREADTQYF.

This chain joins TRBV19 and TRBJ1-2; D ambiguous. Trimming removed 5 bases from V and 3 bases from J, with 16 bases in between. Germline CDR1 and CDR2: LNHDA and SQIVND (reference sequence). CDR3 length equals 15 residues. CDR3 amino acids: CASSAPRVADYGYTF. The CDR3 DNA sequence: TGTGCCAGTAGTGCCCCGAGGGTGGCTGACTATGGCTACACCTTC.

The chain combines TRBV19 with TRBJ2-1; D unresolved. V dropped 3 bases and J dropped 0 bases, with 9 bases sitting between them. The CDR3 extends over 15 amino acids. Germline CDR1 is LNHDA and CDR2 is SQIVND (reference sequence). The CDR3 reads CASSILGPSYNEQFF. Here the CDR3 DNA reads TGTGCCAGTAGTATCCTCGGACCCTCCTACAATGAGCAGTTCTTC.

The chain employs TRBV30 and TRBJ2-2, with D unclear. Germline-derived CDR1 and CDR2 are GTSNPN and SVGIG (reference sequence). Trimming took 2 bases from V and 6 from J, leaving 13 bases between them. The CDR3 extends over 14 amino acids. CDR3 protein: CAWSLYVGPGELFF. The CDR3 DNA is TGTGCCTGGAGTTTGTATGTGGGCCCCGGGGAGCTGTTTTTT. The full variable domain, completed using reference TRBV30 and TRBJ2-2, is SQTIHQWPATLVQPVGSPLSLECTVEGTSNPNLYWYRQAAGRGLQLLFYSVGIGQISSEVPQNLSASRPQDRQFILSSKKLLLSDSGFYLCAWSLYVGPGELFFGEGSRLTVL.

The chain employs TRBV4-1 and TRBJ2-4, with 10 positions matching TRBD2. Germline loops: CDR1 MGHRA, CDR2 YSYEKL. V trimming: 0 bases; J trimming: 6 bases; junction bases outside the gene matches: 8. The CDR3 loop spans 17 amino acids. The CDR3 sequence: CASSQDLASGSGNIQYF. CDR3 bases: TGCGCCAGCAGCCAAGATTTGGCTAGCGGGAGCGGAAACATTCAGTACTTC.

The rearrangement links TRBV5-4 to TRBJ2-3; D is perhaps TRBD1 or TRBD2 (5 bases each). Germline values: CDR1 SGHNT, CDR2 YYREEE (reference sequence). Trimming removed 1 base at V and 13 bases at J, with 13 bases between. The CDR3 spans 12 residues. In DNA, the CDR3 is TGTGCCAGCAGCTTGACCCAAGGGGAGAAGTATTTT. Its translation is CASSLTQGEKYF.

V is TRBV19 and J is TRBJ2-3; the D gene is possibly TRBD2 (6 bases). V was pared by 10 bases and J by 0 bases, with 17 bases between. The length of the CDR3 is 15 residues. Germline V gene sequence: CDR1 LNHDA, CDR2 SQIVND (reference sequence). This CDR3 reads CATTPGDFSTDTQYF. The CDR3 coding sequence is TGTGCCACCACACCCGGGGACTTCAGCACAGATACGCAGTATTTT.

The CDR3, as DNA: TGTGCCAGCAGCGCGCTAGCGGGATTTAACAATGAGCAGTTCTTC. Translating gives CASSALAGFNNEQFF. The chain links TRBV9 to TRBJ2-1; 9 bases map to TRBD2. CDR1 is SGDLS and CDR2 is YYNGEE in the germline V gene. The CDR3 totals 15 residues. V was pared by 3 bases and J by 5 bases, with 6 bases of the junction left unmatched. Full variable domain (remainder filled in from reference TRBV9 and TRBJ2-1): DSGVTQTPKHLITATGQRVTLRCSPRSGDLSVYWYQQSLDQGLQFLIQYYNGEERAKGNILERFSAQQFPDLHSELNLSSLELGDSALYFCASSALAGFNNEQFFGPGTRLTVL.

This sequence joins TRBV15 and TRBJ2-1; D unclear. From germline, CDR1 is LNHNV and CDR2 YYDKDF (reference sequence). V was clipped by 0 bases and J by 7 bases, with 7 bases between them. The CDR3 runs to 13 residues. The CDR3 loop is CATSRERRNEQFF. CDR3 sequence (DNA): TGTGCCACCAGCAGAGAAAGGCGGAATGAGCAGTTCTTC.

V usage is TRBV7-9 and J usage is TRBJ1-4; the D gene is possibly TRBD1 (6 bases). The germline CDR1 and CDR2 sequences are SEHNR and FQNEAQ (reference sequence). This CDR3 comprises 15 residues. The V and J ends lost 5 bases and 5 bases respectively, with 15 bases between them. The DNA of the CDR3 is TGTGCCAGCAGCCCGCAACAGGGAATAAATGAAAAACTGTTTTTT. Translated: CASSPQQGINEKLFF.

The chain joins TRBV28 to TRBJ2-7; 7 bases agree with TRBD1. J gave up 3 bases and V 6 bases, and 5 bases lay outside the gene matches. The CDR3 sequence is 13 residues long. The germline V gene encodes CDR1 MDHEN and CDR2 SYDVKM. Here the CDR3 DNA reads TGTGCCAGCAGCCCGGACAGGAACTACGAGCAGTACTTC. Translation: CASSPDRNYEQYF.

The chain couples TRBV28 to TRBJ2-1; D is uncertain. CDR1 is MDHEN, CDR2 SYDVKM, per germline. V lost 7 bases and J 0 bases, leaving 13 bases between the germline ends. The CDR3 is made up of 15 amino acids. As DNA, the CDR3 is TGTGCCAGCAAGGTTTTGGGGATCTCCTACAATGAGCAGTTCTTC. Its translation is CASKVLGISYNEQFF.

V and J are TRBV20-1 and TRBJ2-7; D ambiguous. The CDR3 runs 11 residues. V lost 2 bases, J lost 5 bases, and 7 bases lay in between. The germline V gene encodes CDR1 DFQATT and CDR2 SNEGSKA (reference sequence). Here the CDR3 reads CSARFIHEQYF. DNA of the CDR3: TGCAGTGCTAGATTTATTCACGAGCAGTACTTC.

The J gene is TRBJ2-3, the V gene TRBV6-6, with 8 bases identical to TRBD1. CDR3 length: 14 amino acids. Looked up from germline, CDR1 is MNHNY and CDR2 is SVGAGI (reference sequence). V shed 5 bases, J shed 5 bases, and the junction held 6 bases outside the gene matches. In DNA form, the CDR3 reads TGTGCCAGCAGTCTCCGACAGGGGTTAGATACGCAGTATTTT. Residues: CASSLRQGLDTQYF.

Points on this clone: The junction departs from germline at one end; a sequencing error may be responsible. In DNA, the CDR3 is TGTGCCAGCAGTTTAATTAATGGTTTAGGGATAAACTTC. This gives the protein CASSLINGLGINF. V is TRBV27 and J is TRBJ2-7, with D unresolved. This CDR3 spans 13 amino acids. Germline CDR1 reads MNHEY; CDR2 reads SMNVEV (reference sequence).

Concerning this clone itself: Other DNA sequences in the same sample also yield this CDR3. This chain uses TRBV7-3 with TRBJ1-1; D not resolved. This CDR3 region has 13 residues. Germline CDR1 SGHTA, CDR2 FQGTGA. The germline V and J ends were trimmed by 4 bases and 0 bases, with 6 bases remaining between them. For the CDR3, the DNA is TGTGCCAGCAGCTCTACCGTGAACACTGAAGCTTTCTTT. As protein: CASSSTVNTEAFF.